One sample yielded the 10 T cell receptor beta chains listed below, sequenced in a study of Tregs in tolerant kidney transplant recipients. Only in-frame clones appear in the TCRdb table, and some are missing; sequencing was by immunoSEQ multiplex PCR. The sample lists roughly 69,000 clones, 70% to 90% occurring once. The sequencing here drew on CD4+ T cells from blood, taken before the transplant. The receptors here all came from a human donor who received a combined kidney and bone marrow transplant.

The rearrangement links TRBV4-2 to TRBJ2-7; D is possibly TRBD1 (6 bases). The V gene's germline CDR1 is LGHNA and CDR2 YNFKEQ. The CDR3 length is 15 residues. Trimming pared 0 bases from V and 0 bases from J, leaving 9 bases between. CDR3: CASSQDGTSSYEQYF. The CDR3 bases are TGTGCCAGCAGCCAAGACGGGACAAGCTCCTACGAGCAGTACTTC.

The chain joins TRBV7-2 to TRBJ1-1; 7 nucleotides line up with TRBD1. The CDR3 runs 11 residues. The V gene end was trimmed by 4 bases and the J gene end by 10 bases; junction bases not matched to a gene: 3. In germline, CDR1 is SGHTA, CDR2 FQGNSA. The CDR3 DNA is TGTGCCAGCAGCTACAGGGGCGTAGCTTTCTTT. Translating it yields CASSYRGVAFF.

The rearrangement joins TRBV10-2 to TRBJ1-2; 10 positions match TRBD1. Germline CDR1 reads WSHSY; CDR2 reads SAAADI. Trimming cost V 9 bases and J 5 bases; bases outside gene matches: 9. The CDR3 contains 14 residues. Here the CDR3 DNA reads TGCGCCAGTAAACCGACAGGGGGCGGATATGGCTACACCTTC. Amino acids: CASKPTGGGYGYTF.

V gene TRBV7-2 combines with J gene TRBJ2-5, with 11 bases matching TRBD1. CDR3 size: 16 residues. Germline loops: CDR1 SGHTA, CDR2 FQGNSA. The V and J ends lost 2 bases and 4 bases, in that order; junction bases with no gene match: 6. CDR3 coding DNA: TGTGCCAGCAGCTTAACGACCGGGACAGGGGGAGAGACCCAGTACTTC. Translating it yields CASSLTTGTGGETQYF.

V and J are TRBV28 and TRBJ2-7; D perhaps matches TRBD1 (6 bases). V dropped 1 base and J dropped 1 base, with 8 bases sitting between them. This CDR3 spans 14 amino acids. CDR1 is MDHEN and CDR2 is SYDVKM in the germline V gene. The CDR3 DNA follows: TGTGCCAGCAGTTTATCGGGACAATCCTACGAGCAGTACTTC. Protein: CASSLSGQSYEQYF. Filled out from reference TRBV28 and TRBJ2-7, the complete variable domain reads DVKVTQSSRYLVKRTGEKVFLECVQDMDHENMFWYRQDPGLGLRLIYFSYDVKMKEKGDIPEGYSVSREKKERFSLILESASTNQTSMYLCASSLSGQSYEQYFGPGTRLTVT.

The chain combines TRBV9 with TRBJ2-1; 9 bases map to TRBD2. Germline V gives CDR1 SGDLS, CDR2 YYNGEE. Losses at the gene ends were 4 bases for V and 7 bases for J; bases not matched to a gene: 12. This CDR3 comprises 16 residues. CDR3: CASSPTSGARKNEQFF. CDR3 in DNA: TGTGCCAGCAGCCCGACTAGCGGAGCCCGTAAAAATGAGCAGTTCTTC.

The chain recombines TRBV6-5 with TRBJ2-7, with D possibly matching TRBD1 (6 bases). The V end lost 5 bases, the J end lost 4 bases, and 9 bases lay between the germline ends. In germline, CDR1 is MNHEY, CDR2 SVGAGI. There are 12 residues in the CDR3. The CDR3 DNA is TGTGCCAGCAGTCTCGACAGGTACGAGCAGTACTTC. This sequence encodes CASSLDRYEQYF.

V gene TRBV11-2 combines with J gene TRBJ2-5; 8 nucleotides match TRBD1. The CDR3 totals 14 residues. With V trimmed by 4 bases and J by 2 bases, 3 bases remained unmatched. Germline lookup yields CDR1 SGHAT and CDR2 FQNNGV. CDR3 sequence (DNA): TGTGCCAGCAGCTCAGGACAGGGTCAAGAGACCCAGTACTTC. Its translation is CASSSGQGQETQYF.

The chain is built from TRBV5-1 and TRBJ2-5, with TRBD2 matching 8 bases. The CDR3 extends over 15 amino acids. CDR1 SGHRS and CDR2 YFSETQ come from the germline V gene. With 0 bases clipped from V and 4 bases from J, the junction kept 5 bases outside the gene matches. The CDR3 sequence is CASSLAGTRGETQYF. For the CDR3, the DNA is TGCGCCAGCAGCTTGGCCGGGACTAGGGGAGAGACCCAGTACTTC.

The genes are TRBV5-4 and TRBJ2-7; 11 positions agree with TRBD1. V dropped 0 bases and J dropped 7; count of bases not matched to a gene: 6. CDR1 is SGHNT, CDR2 YYREEE, per germline (reference sequence). The length of the CDR3 is 15 residues. CDR3 sequence: CASSLAGQGAREQYF. The CDR3 nucleotides read TGTGCCAGCAGCTTGGCAGGACAGGGGGCGAGGGAGCAGTACTTC.